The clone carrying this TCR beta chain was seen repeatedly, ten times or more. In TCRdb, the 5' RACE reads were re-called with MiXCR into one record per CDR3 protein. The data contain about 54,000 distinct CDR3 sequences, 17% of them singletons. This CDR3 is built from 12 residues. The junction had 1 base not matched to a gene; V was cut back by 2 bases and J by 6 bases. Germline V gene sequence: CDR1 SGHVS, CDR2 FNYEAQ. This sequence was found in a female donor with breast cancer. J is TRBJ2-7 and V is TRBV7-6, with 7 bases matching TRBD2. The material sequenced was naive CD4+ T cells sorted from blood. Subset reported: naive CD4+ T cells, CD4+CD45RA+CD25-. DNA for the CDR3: TGTGCCAGCAGCTTATGGGGGGGCGAGCAGTACTTC. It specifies CASSLWGGEQYF.